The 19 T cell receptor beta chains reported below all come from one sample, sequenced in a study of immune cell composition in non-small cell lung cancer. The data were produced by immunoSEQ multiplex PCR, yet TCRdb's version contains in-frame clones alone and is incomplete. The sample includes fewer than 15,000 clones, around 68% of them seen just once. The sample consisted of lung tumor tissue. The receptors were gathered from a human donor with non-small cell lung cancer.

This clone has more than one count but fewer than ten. The CDR3: CASSYRSTGWNSPLHF. CDR3 sequence (DNA): TGTGCCAGCAGTTACCGATCGACAGGGTGGAATTCACCCCTCCACTTT. The chain has TRBV6-5 and TRBJ1-6, with TRBD1 matching 7 bases. Germline-derived CDR1 and CDR2 are MNHEY and SVGAGI. The CDR3 loop spans 16 amino acids. The V and J ends lost 2 bases and 7 bases, in that order; junction bases with no gene match: 8.

CDR3 DNA sequence: TGTGCCAGCAGCTTGTCTTCGGGGGAGAACACCGGGGAGCTGTTTTTT. Translating it yields CASSLSSGENTGELFF. The chain uses TRBV5-5 and TRBJ2-2; perhaps TRBD2 as D (6 bases). The V and J ends lost 1 base and 1 base respectively, with 11 bases between them. Germline values: CDR1 SGHKS, CDR2 YYEKEE (reference sequence). The CDR3 covers 16 residues.

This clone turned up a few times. The CDR3 region is CAWMGGRQFF. Here the CDR3 DNA reads TGTGCCTGGATGGGCGGGAGGCAGTTCTTC. The genes are TRBV30 and TRBJ2-1, with TRBD2 matching over 7 bases. The V segment lost 4 bases and the J segment 12 bases; nucleotides outside the gene matches: 3. CDR3 length equals 10 residues. Germline-derived CDR1 and CDR2 are GTSNPN and SVGIG (reference sequence).

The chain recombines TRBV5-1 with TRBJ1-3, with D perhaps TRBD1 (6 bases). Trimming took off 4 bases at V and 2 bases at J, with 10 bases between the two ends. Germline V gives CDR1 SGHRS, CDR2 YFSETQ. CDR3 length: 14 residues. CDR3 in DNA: TGCGCCAGCAGCCTTGACAGGACTGGAAACACCATATATTTT. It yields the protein CASSLDRTGNTIYF. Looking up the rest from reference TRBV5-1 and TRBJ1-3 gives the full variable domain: KAGVTQTPRYLIKTRGQQVTLSCSPISGHRSVSWYQQTPGQGLQFLFEYFSETQRNKGNFPGRFSGRQFSNSRSEMNVSTLELGDSALYLCASSLDRTGNTIYFGEGSWLTVV.

CDR3 DNA sequence: TGTGCCAGCAGTCTCGGCTATGGCTACACCTTC. Residues: CASSLGYGYTF. This sequence joins TRBV9 and TRBJ1-2; D is unresolved. CDR1 and CDR2 (germline): SGDLS, YYNGEE. Trimming removed 5 bases from V and 4 bases from J, with 6 bases in between. The CDR3 length is 11 residues.

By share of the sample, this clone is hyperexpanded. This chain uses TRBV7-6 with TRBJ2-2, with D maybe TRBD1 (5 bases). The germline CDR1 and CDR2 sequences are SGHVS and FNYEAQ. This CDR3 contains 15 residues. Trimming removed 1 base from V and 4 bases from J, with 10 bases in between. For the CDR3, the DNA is TGTGCCAGCAGCTTAGAGGGGTATGCCACCGGGGAGCTGTTTTTT. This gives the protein CASSLEGYATGELFF. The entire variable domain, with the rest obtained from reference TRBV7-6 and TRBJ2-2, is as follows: GAGVSQSPRYKVTKRGQDVALRCDPISGHVSLYWYRQALGQGPEFLTYFNYEAQQDKSGLPNDRFSAERPEGSISTLTIQRTEQRDSAMYRCASSLEGYATGELFFGEGSRLTVL.

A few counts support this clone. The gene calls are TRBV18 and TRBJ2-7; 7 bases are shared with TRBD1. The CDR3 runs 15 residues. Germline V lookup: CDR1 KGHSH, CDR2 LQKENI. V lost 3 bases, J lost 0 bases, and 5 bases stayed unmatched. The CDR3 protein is CASSPQGQRSYEQYF. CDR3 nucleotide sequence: TGTGCCAGCTCACCGCAGGGACAGCGCTCCTACGAGCAGTACTTC. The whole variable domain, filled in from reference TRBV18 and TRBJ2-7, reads NAGVMQNPRHLVRRRGQEARLRCSPMKGHSHVYWYRQLPEEGLKFMVYLQKENIIDESGMPKERFSAEFPKEGPSILRIQQVVRGDSAAYFCASSPQGQRSYEQYFGPGTRLTVT.

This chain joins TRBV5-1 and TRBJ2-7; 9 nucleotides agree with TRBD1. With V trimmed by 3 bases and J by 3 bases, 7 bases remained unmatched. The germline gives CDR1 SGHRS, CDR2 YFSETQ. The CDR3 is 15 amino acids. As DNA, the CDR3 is TGCGCCAGCAGCTCATGGGGACAGGGTAGCTACGAGCAGTACTTC. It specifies CASSSWGQGSYEQYF.

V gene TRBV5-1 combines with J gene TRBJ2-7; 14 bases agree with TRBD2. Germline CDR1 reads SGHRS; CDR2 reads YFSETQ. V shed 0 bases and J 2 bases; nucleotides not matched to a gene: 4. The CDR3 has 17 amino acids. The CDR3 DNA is TGCGCCAGCAGCTTGGCTGGGACTAGCGGGGGAACCTACGAGCAGTACTTC. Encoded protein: CASSLAGTSGGTYEQYF.

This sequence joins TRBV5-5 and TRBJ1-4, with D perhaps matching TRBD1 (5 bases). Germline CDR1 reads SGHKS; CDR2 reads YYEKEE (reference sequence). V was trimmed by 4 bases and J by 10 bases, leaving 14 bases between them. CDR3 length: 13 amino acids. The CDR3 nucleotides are TGTGCCAGCAGCCCGCGGGACTCGGGAAAACTGTTTTTT. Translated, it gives CASSPRDSGKLFF.

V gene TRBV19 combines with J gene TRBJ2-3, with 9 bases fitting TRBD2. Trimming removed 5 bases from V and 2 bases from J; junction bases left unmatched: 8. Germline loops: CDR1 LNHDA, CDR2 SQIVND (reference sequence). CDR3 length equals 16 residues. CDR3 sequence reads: CASSDLAGYFTDTQYF. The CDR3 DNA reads TGTGCCAGTAGTGATCTAGCGGGGTACTTCACAGATACGCAGTATTTT.

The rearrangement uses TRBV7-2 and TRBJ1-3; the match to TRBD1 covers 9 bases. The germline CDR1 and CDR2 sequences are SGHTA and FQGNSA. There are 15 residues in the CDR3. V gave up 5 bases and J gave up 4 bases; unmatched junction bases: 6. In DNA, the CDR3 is TGTGCCAGCAGCCGGTCGGGACAGGGCGGAAACACCATATATTTT. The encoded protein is CASSRSGQGGNTIYF.

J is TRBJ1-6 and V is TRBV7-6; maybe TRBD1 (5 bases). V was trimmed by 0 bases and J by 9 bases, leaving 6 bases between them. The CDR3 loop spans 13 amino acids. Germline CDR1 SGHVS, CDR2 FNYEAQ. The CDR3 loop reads CASSLAGGSPLHF. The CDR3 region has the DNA TGTGCCAGCAGCTTAGCGGGGGGTTCACCCCTCCACTTT. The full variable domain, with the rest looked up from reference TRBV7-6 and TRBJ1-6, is GAGVSQSPRYKVTKRGQDVALRCDPISGHVSLYWYRQALGQGPEFLTYFNYEAQQDKSGLPNDRFSAERPEGSISTLTIQRTEQRDSAMYRCASSLAGGSPLHFGNGTRLTVT.

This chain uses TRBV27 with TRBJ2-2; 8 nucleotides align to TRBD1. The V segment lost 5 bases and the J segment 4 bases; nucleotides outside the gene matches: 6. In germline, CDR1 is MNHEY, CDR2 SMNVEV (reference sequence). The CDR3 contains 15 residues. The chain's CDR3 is CASSKVTGGTGELFF. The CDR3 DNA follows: TGTGCCAGCAGTAAGGTTACAGGGGGCACCGGGGAGCTGTTTTTT.

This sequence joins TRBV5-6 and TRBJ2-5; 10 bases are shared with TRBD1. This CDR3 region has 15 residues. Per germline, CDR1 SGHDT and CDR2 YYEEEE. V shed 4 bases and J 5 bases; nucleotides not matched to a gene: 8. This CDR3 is CASSDRQGARETQYF. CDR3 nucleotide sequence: TGTGCCAGCAGCGATCGACAGGGGGCCCGGGAGACCCAGTACTTC.

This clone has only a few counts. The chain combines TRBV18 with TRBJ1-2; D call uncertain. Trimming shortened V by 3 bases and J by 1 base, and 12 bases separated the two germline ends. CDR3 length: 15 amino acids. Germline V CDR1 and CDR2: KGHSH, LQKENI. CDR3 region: CASSPETELNYGYTF. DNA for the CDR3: TGTGCCAGCTCACCCGAGACTGAGCTTAACTATGGCTACACCTTC.

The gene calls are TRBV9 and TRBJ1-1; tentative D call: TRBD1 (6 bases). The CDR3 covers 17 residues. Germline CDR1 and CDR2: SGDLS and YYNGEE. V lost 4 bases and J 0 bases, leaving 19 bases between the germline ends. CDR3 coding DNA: TGTGCCAGCAGCCCCACCGGACAGAGAAACGTGAACACTGAAGCTTTCTTT. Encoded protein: CASSPTGQRNVNTEAFF.

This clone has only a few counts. The CDR3 DNA is TGCGCCAGCAGCCCGCAGGCAGTTTTGAACACTGAAGCTTTCTTT. It encodes CASSPQAVLNTEAFF. The chain is built from TRBV4-1 and TRBJ1-1; D gene unclear. The CDR3 has 15 residues. Trimming removed 4 bases at V and 0 bases at J, with 12 bases between. Germline CDR1 reads MGHRA; CDR2 reads YSYEKL.

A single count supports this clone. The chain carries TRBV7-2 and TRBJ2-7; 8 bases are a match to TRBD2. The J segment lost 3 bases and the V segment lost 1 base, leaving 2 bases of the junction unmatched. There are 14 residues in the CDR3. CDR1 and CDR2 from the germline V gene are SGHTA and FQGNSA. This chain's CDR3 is CASSLERGNYEQYF. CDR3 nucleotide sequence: TGTGCCAGCAGCTTAGAGCGGGGGAACTACGAGCAGTACTTC.